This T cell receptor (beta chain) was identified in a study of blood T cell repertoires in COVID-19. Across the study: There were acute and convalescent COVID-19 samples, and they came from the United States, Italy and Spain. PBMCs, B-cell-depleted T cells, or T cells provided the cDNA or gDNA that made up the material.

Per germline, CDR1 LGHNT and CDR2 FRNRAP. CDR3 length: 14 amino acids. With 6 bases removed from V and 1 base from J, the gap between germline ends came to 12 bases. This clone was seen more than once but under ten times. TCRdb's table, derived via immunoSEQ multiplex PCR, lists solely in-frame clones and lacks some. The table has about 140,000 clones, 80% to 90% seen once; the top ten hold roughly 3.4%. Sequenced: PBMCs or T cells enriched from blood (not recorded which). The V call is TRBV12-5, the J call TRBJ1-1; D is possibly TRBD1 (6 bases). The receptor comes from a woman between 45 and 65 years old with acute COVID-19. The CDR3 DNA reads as TGTGCTAGTGGCCCGGGGGGGCAGAACACTGAAGCTTTCTTT. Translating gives CASGPGGQNTEAFF. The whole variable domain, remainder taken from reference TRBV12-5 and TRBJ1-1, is DARVTQTPRHKVTEMGQEVTMRCQPILGHNTVFWYRQTMMQGLELLAYFRNRAPLDDSGMPKDRFSAEMPDATLATLKIQPSEPRDSAVYFCASGPGGQNTEAFFGQGTRLTVV.